This T cell receptor (beta chain) was recorded in a study of cytotoxic CD8 clonotypes in ibrutinib-treated CLL. Overall study: The response samples were taken once patients had been treated for a median of about 12 months, range 6 to 36.

TCRdb keeps only in-frame clones here, not all; method: immunoSEQ multiplex PCR. The table records some 140,000 clones, 75% to 95% of them present only once. V lost 1 base, J lost 0 bases, and 10 bases lay in between. This CDR3 has 15 residues. CDR1 is MNHEY and CDR2 is SMNVEV in the germline V gene (reference sequence). The genes are TRBV27 and TRBJ2-7, with unresolved D. The receptor comes from a human donor with chronic lymphocytic leukemia. The source material was PBMCs, sampled after 12 months of ibrutinib treatment. The CDR3 loop reads CASSLLRARSYEQYF. The CDR3 nucleotides are TGTGCCAGCAGTTTATTAAGGGCTCGCTCCTACGAGCAGTACTTC.